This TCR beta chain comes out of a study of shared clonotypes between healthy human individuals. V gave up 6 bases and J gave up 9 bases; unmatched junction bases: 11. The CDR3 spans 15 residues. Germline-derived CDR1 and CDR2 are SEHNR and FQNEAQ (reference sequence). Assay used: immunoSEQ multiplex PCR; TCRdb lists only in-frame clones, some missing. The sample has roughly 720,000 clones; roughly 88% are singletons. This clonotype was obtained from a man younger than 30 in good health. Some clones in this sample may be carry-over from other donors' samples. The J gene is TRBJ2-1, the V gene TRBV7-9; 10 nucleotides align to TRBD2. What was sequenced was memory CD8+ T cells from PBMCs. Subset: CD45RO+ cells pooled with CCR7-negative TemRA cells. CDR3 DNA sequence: TGTGCCAGCAGTACAGGGACTAGCGCTCGCGGTGAGCAGTTCTTC. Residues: CASSTGTSARGEQFF.